This T cell receptor beta chain was retrieved from a study of T cell repertoires in cytomegalovirus infection. Background on the study: Indicated by public TCR beta signatures were CMV infection and matching HLA type.

One entry per CDR3 protein results from TCRdb running MiXCR on the reads. The sample comprises roughly 150,000 distinct CDR3 sequences, 23% of which are singletons, and roughly 9.7% rests with the top ten. This clonotype has a handful of counts. Its antigen is still unknown. This CDR3 contains 15 residues. CDR1 and CDR2 from the germline V gene are SNHLY and FYNNEI. The V end was cut by 4 bases, the J end by 6 bases, with 18 bases between. Broader study findings: It was HLA-C-restricted CMV-specific TCR beta clonotypes that dominated the response ex vivo.

The rearrangement joins TRBV2 to TRBJ1-2, with a tentative D call TRBD1 (6 bases). The clonotype was recovered from a human donor in good health (CMV status not recorded). Some clones in this sample may be carry-over from other donors' samples. The sample comprised PBMCs. In DNA form, the CDR3 reads TGTGCCAGCAGTGGAGGCGCTGGGGGCTGGGATGGCTACACCTTC. It is translated as CASSGGAGGWDGYTF.